The 10 T cell receptor beta chains below were found in one sample sequenced in a study of T-cell reconstitution after alpha-beta-depleted transplantation in children (dated by TCRdb to 2015 to 2016). The sample's treatment or condition label, in plain terms: allogeneic hematopoietic cell transplantation with graft depleted of TCRalphabeta T cells and CD19 B cells. The protocol used for the library was PCR. Data came from an Illumina HiSeq 2500. To normalize quantification of the TCRbeta repertoire, the TCR libraries were built with molecular barcoding that relied on unique molecular identifiers. TCRdb's own reprocessing of the public reads used fastp at Q25 and MiXCR and kept productive beta chains. Merged by CDR3 protein, the rows form single entries marked with the most common genes and DNA. This sample comprises about 98,000 distinct CDR3 sequences, 20% to 30% of them detected only once. The ten most abundant clones make up about 20% of the sample.

The material sequenced was PBMCs, taken before TCRalphabeta/CD19-depleted stem cell transplant. Receptor source: a boy aged 2 to 10 with acute lymphoblastic leukemia, due to receive a stem cell transplant.

The chain recombines TRBV25-1 with TRBJ2-5, with no clear D. CDR1 MGHDK and CDR2 SYGVNS come from the germline V gene. Trimming left V 1 base short and J 3 bases short, with 9 bases between. The CDR3 consists of 14 residues. CDR3 amino acids: CASSESTGEETQYF. In nucleotides, the CDR3 is TGTGCCAGCAGTGAATCGACTGGAGAAGAGACCCAGTACTTC.

As to this clonotype: This may be a read error: a much more frequent sequence differs by one nucleotide. The chain has TRBV20-1 and TRBJ2-5; possibly TRBD2 for D (5 bases). CDR3 length: 13 amino acids. Germline V gene lookup returns CDR1 DFQATT and CDR2 SNEGSKA (reference sequence). The CDR3 coding sequence is TGCAGTACTAGGGCCCGTGGGTCTGAGACCCAGTACTTC. Translated, it gives CSTRARGSETQYF.

The sample holds a few counts of this clonotype. The rearrangement links TRBV18 to TRBJ2-3; TRBD2 is a possible D gene (5 bases). With 0 bases removed from V and 8 bases from J, the gap between germline ends came to 12 bases. Looked up from germline, CDR1 is KGHSH and CDR2 is LQKENI. The CDR3 loop spans 14 amino acids. This CDR3 reads CASSPPSGKGTQYF. The CDR3 DNA reads TGTGCCAGCTCACCACCATCCGGGAAGGGTACGCAGTATTTT.

This clonotype was seen more than once but under ten times. The genes are TRBV28 and TRBJ2-7, with 7 nucleotides matching TRBD2. Germline CDR1 is MDHEN and CDR2 is SYDVKM. Trimming removed 6 bases from V and 2 bases from J; junction bases left unmatched: 7. This CDR3 has 14 residues. The CDR3 bases are TGTGCCAGCAGGCACGGCCGGGGGGCCTACGAGCAGTACTTC. It specifies CASRHGRGAYEQYF.

The J gene is TRBJ2-7, the V gene TRBV15; tentatively, D is TRBD1 (6 bases). Germline CDR1 reads LNHNV; CDR2 reads YYDKDF (reference sequence). V lost 2 bases and J 2 bases, leaving 13 bases between the germline ends. CDR3 size: 15 residues. CDR3 nucleotide sequence: TGTGCCACCAGCAGACAGACAGGTATTACCTACGAGCAGTACTTC. Amino acid sequence: CATSRQTGITYEQYF.

The J gene is TRBJ1-4, the V gene TRBV12-3 or TRBV12-4, with TRBD1 matching over 7 bases. This CDR3 comprises 13 residues. V was pared by 6 bases and J by 8 bases, with 6 bases of the junction left unmatched. CDR3 loop: CASSPGTEEKLFF. CDR3 bases: TGTGCCAGCAGCCCCGGGACAGAAGAAAAACTGTTTTTT.

The chain employs TRBV3-1 and TRBJ2-1; 10 nucleotides agree with TRBD2. Per the germline V gene, CDR1 is LGHDT and CDR2 is YNNKEL (reference sequence). This CDR3 is built from 16 residues. The J segment lost 2 bases and the V segment lost 1 base, leaving 2 bases of the junction unmatched. The CDR3 DNA reads TGTGCCAGCAGCCAAGGGACTAGCGGCCCCTACAATGAGCAGTTCTTC. Translated: CASSQGTSGPYNEQFF.

The rearrangement links TRBV12-3 or TRBV12-4 to TRBJ1-5, with 9 bases that match TRBD1. The CDR3 spans 15 residues. The trim removed 2 bases at V and 7 bases at J, leaving 6 bases unmatched. CDR3 residues: CASSLLQGAGQPQHF. CDR3 DNA: TGTGCCAGCAGTTTACTACAGGGGGCGGGACAGCCCCAGCATTTT.

This clonotype appeared many times. The chain joins TRBV7-8 to TRBJ1-1; 8 bases align to TRBD1. The V segment lost 2 bases and the J segment 8 bases; nucleotides outside the gene matches: 4. In germline, CDR1 is SGHVS, CDR2 FQNEAQ. CDR3 length: 13 residues. CDR3 protein: CASSLRTGREAFF. In DNA, the CDR3 is TGTGCCAGCAGCTTACGGACAGGGAGAGAAGCTTTCTTT.

This clonotype appeared a few times. The rearrangement links TRBV7-9 to TRBJ2-6; 7 nucleotides line up with TRBD2. Per germline, CDR1 SEHNR and CDR2 FQNEAQ (reference sequence). V dropped 2 bases and J dropped 2; count of bases not matched to a gene: 6. The length of the CDR3 is 17 residues. The CDR3 reads CASSLSGGRTGANVLTF. CDR3 DNA sequence: TGTGCCAGCAGCTTATCGGGAGGCAGAACTGGGGCCAACGTCCTGACTTTC.